This T cell receptor beta chain came from a study of cytomegalovirus exposure and HLA in healthy donors. Across the whole study: Some 85 million unique TCRs from HLA-typed donors were held in an early data release. Regarding the study as a whole: With high specificity and sensitivity, the classifier reportedly diagnosed cytomegalovirus status.

Amplification used 60 Vbeta primers and 13 Jbeta primers. Sequenced by immunoSEQ multiplex PCR; TCRdb stores in-frame clones only, minus some. Counted here are fewer than 60,000 clones, around 50% occurring once; the ten biggest clones make up 10% to 15%. Worth noting for this clone: Its specificity is not known.

V lost 2 bases, J lost 9 bases, and 5 bases lay in between. The CDR3 is 12 residues long. The germline gives CDR1 SGHVS, CDR2 FNYEAQ. The sample taken for sequencing was PBMCs. The sequence came from a human donor in good health. The chain uses TRBV7-6 and TRBJ1-6; D perhaps matches TRBD1 (5 bases). The CDR3 here is CASSLQGSPLHF. CDR3 sequence (DNA): TGTGCCAGCAGCTTACAGGGTTCACCCCTCCACTTT.